These 2 T cell receptor beta chains share one sample of origin, sequenced in a study of blood T cell repertoires in COVID-19. The method was immunoSEQ multiplex PCR; TCRdb's version includes in-frame clones alone and lacks a portion of them. The repertoire holds 250,000 to 300,000 clones, with around 92% as singletons. The sequenced sample was PBMCs or T cells enriched from blood (not recorded which). Every receptor here comes from a woman in her fifties or sixties who had recovered from COVID-19.

The V and J genes are TRBV28 and TRBJ1-5, with 9 bases aligning to TRBD1. The CDR3 is 19 residues long. Germline V CDR1 and CDR2: MDHEN, SYDVKM. The V segment lost 2 bases and the J segment 3 bases; nucleotides outside the gene matches: 14. The CDR3, as DNA: TGTGCCAGCAGTTTAGAGGAGGGGACAGGGCGTAATCACAATCAGCCCCAGCATTTT. Its translation is CASSLEEGTGRNHNQPQHF.

The V gene is TRBV14, the J gene TRBJ1-6; 9 bases align to TRBD1. The junction had 15 bases not matched to a gene; V was cut back by 2 bases and J by 10 bases. Germline V gives CDR1 SGHDN, CDR2 FVKESK. The CDR3 contains 18 residues. The CDR3 reads CASSQRIQGAYLYSPLHF. Here the CDR3 DNA reads TGTGCCAGCAGCCAAAGAATACAGGGGGCCTATCTCTACTCACCCCTCCACTTT.